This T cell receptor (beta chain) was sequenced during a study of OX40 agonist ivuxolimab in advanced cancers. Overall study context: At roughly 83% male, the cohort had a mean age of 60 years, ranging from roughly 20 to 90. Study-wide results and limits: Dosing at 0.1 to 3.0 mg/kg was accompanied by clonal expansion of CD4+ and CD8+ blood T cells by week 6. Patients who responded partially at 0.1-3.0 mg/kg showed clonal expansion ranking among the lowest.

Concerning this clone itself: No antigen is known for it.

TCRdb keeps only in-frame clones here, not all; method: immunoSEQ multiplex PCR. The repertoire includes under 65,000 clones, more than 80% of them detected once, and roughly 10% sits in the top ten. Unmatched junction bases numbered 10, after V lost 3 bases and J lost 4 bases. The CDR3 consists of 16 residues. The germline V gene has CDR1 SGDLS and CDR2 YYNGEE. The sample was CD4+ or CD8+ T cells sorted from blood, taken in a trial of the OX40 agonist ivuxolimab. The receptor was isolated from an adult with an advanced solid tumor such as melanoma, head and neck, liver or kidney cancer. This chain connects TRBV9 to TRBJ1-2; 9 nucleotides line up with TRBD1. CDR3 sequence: CASSGTLDRGFYGYTF. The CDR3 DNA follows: TGTGCCAGCAGCGGAACACTTGACAGGGGGTTCTATGGCTACACCTTC.